This paragraph covers one TCR beta chain sequence. Indicated time point: newly diagnosed GD, antithyroid drugs for less than 3 months. PBMC-extracted RNA yielded the TCR library. The data were obtained in a study of regulatory T cells in long-lasting Graves disease. Background on the study: Less than 3 months of antithyroid drugs had been taken by newly diagnosed Graves' patients.

Arm-PCR of CDR3 regions and iRepertoire HTBI primers were used to build TCR beta libraries. Each CDR3 protein gets one entry after TCRdb re-called the multiplex PCR reads with MiXCR. Of some 600,000 distinct CDR3 sequences in the sample, about 15% were seen once. CDR1 is MNHNS and CDR2 is SASEGT in the germline V gene. With 1 base removed from V and 6 bases from J, the gap between germline ends came to 10 bases. The CDR3 extends over 14 amino acids. These same data were also listed under a study on T cells in Graves' hyperthyroidism and ophthalmopathy.

The chain recombines TRBV6-1 with TRBJ1-5; the D gene is possibly TRBD1 (6 bases). This receptor was obtained from a man aged 18 to 35 with Graves disease. The sequencing used peripheral blood mononuclear cells (PBMCs), collected at new diagnosis, from a patient treated with antithyroid drugs. CDR3 nucleotide sequence: TGTGCCAGCAGTGAAGGGACAGTCGGTCAGCCCCAGCATTTT. Translation: CASSEGTVGQPQHF.